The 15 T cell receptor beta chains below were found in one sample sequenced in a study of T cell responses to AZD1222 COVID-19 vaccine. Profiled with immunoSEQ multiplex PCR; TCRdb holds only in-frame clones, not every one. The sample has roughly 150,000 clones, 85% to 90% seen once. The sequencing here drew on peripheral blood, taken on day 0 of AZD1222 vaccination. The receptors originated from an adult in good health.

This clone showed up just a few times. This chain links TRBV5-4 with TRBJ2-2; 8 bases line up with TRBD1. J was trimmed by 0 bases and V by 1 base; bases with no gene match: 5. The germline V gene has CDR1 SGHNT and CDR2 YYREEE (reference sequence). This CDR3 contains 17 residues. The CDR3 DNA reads TGTGCCAGCAGCTTGTTGGGACAGGCCCCGAACACCGGGGAGCTGTTTTTT. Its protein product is CASSLLGQAPNTGELFF.

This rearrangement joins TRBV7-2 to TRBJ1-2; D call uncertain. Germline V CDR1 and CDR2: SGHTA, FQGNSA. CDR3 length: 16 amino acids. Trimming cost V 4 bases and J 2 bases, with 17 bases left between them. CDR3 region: CASSSRLAPLNYGYTF. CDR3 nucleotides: TGTGCCAGCAGCTCCCGACTAGCCCCCTTAAACTATGGCTACACCTTC.

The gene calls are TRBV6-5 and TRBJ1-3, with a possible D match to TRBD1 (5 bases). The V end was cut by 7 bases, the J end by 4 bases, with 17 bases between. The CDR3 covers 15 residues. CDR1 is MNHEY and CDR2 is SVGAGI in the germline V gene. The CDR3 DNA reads TGTGCCAGCAATCCCAGGGCGCCGGGGGGAAACACCATATATTTT. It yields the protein CASNPRAPGGNTIYF.

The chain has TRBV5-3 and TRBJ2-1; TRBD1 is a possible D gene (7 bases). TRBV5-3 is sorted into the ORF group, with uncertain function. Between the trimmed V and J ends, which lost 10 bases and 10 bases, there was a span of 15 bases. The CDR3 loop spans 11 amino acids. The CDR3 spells CAGIRGDEQFF. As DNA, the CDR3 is TGTGCCGGGATCAGGGGGGACGAGCAGTTCTTC.

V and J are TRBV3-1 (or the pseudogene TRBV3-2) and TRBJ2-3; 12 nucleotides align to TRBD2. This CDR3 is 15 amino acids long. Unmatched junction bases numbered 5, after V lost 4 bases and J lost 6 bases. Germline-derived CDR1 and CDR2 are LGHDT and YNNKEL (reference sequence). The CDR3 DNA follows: TGTGCCAGCAGCCGGCTAGCGGGGGGGTCCGATACGCAGTATTTT. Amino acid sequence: CASSRLAGGSDTQYF.

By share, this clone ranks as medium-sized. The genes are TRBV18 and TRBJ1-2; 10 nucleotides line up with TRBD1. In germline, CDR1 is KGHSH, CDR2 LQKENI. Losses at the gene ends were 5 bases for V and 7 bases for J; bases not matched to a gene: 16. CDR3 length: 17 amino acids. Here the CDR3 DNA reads TGTGCCAGCTCAACAATTCCGCCGGGACAGGGGCTGTTTGGCTACACCTTC. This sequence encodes CASSTIPPGQGLFGYTF. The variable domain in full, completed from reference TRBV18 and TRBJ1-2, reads NAGVMQNPRHLVRRRGQEARLRCSPMKGHSHVYWYRQLPEEGLKFMVYLQKENIIDESGMPKERFSAEFPKEGPSILRIQQVVRGDSAAYFCASSTIPPGQGLFGYTFGSGTRLTVV.

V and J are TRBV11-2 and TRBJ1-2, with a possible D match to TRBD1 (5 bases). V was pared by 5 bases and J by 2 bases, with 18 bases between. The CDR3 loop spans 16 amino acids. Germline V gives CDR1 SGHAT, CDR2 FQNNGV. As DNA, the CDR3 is TGTGCCAGCAGCCACTTCCGTAAGGGACCCAACTATGGCTACACCTTC. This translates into CASSHFRKGPNYGYTF. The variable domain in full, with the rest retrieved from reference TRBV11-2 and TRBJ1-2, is EAGVAQSPRYKIIEKRQSVAFWCNPISGHATLYWYQQILGQGPKLLIQFQNNGVVDDSQLPKDRFSAERLKGVDSTLKIQPAKLEDSAVYLCASSHFRKGPNYGYTFGSGTRLTVV.

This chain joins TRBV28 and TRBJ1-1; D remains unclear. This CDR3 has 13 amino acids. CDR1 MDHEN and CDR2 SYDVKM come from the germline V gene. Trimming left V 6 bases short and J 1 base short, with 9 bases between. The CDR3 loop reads CASRAPPNTEAFF. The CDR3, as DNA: TGTGCCAGCAGAGCGCCCCCGAACACTGAAGCTTTCTTT. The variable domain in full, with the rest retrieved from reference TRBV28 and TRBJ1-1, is DVKVTQSSRYLVKRTGEKVFLECVQDMDHENMFWYRQDPGLGLRLIYFSYDVKMKEKGDIPEGYSVSREKKERFSLILESASTNQTSMYLCASRAPPNTEAFFGQGTRLTVV.

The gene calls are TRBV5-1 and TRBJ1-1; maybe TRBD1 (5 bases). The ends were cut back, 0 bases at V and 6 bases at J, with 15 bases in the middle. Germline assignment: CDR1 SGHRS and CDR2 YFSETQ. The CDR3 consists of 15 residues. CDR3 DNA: TGCGCCAGCAGCTTGGGGACAAGGGAAGGACCTGAAGCTTTCTTT. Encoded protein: CASSLGTREGPEAFF.

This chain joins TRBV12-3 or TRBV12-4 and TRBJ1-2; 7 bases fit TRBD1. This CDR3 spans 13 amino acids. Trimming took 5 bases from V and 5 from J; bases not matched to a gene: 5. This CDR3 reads CASSQDRSYGYTF. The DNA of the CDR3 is TGTGCCAGCAGTCAGGACAGGAGTTATGGCTACACCTTC.

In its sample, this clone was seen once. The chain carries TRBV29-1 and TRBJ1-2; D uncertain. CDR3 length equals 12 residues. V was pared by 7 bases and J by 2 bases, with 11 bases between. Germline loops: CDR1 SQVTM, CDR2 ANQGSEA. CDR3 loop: CSGTTVNYGYTF. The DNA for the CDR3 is TGCAGCGGCACGACGGTAAACTATGGCTACACCTTC. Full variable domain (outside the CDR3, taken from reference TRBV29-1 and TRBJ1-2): SAVISQKPSRDICQRGTSLTIQCQVDSQVTMMFWYRQQPGQSLTLIATANQGSEATYESGFVIDKFPISRPNLTFSTLTVSNMSPEDSSIYLCSGTTVNYGYTFGSGTRLTVV.

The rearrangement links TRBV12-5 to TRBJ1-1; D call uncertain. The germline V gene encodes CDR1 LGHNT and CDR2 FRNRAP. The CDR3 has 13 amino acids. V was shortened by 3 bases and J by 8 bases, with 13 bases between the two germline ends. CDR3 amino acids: CASGLHSNSEAFF. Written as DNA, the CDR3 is TGTGCTAGTGGTTTACACAGTAACTCAGAAGCTTTCTTT.

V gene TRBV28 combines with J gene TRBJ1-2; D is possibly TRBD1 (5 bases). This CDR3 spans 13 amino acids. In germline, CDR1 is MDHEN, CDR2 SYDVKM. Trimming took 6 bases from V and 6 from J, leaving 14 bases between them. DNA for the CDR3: TGTGCCAGCAGGCCCGGGACGGAAAATGGCTACACCTTC. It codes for CASRPGTENGYTF.

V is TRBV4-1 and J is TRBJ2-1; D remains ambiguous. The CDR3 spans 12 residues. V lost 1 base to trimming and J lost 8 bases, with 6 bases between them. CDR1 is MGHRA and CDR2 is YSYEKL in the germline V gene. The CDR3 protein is CASSQAGDEQFF. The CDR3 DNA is TGCGCCAGCAGCCAAGCTGGGGATGAGCAGTTCTTC.

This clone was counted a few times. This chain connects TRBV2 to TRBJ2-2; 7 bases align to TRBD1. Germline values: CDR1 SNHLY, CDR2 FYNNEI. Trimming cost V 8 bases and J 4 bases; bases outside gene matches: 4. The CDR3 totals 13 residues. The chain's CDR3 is CASGDSFTGELFF. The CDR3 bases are TGTGCCAGCGGGGACAGCTTCACCGGGGAGCTGTTTTTT.